This T cell receptor (beta chain) comes out of a study of CD8+CD57+ T cells in acquired aplastic anemia. Background on the study: The average for DNA from sorted CD4+ and CD8+ cells was 3.2 ug.

Regarding the study as a whole: Some 27 CD8+ CDR3 sequences were shared between patients and controls.

Profiling of TCR beta VDJ combinations and CDR3 sequences used genomic DNA as template. One entry per CDR3 protein, called by TCRdb with MiXCR from the reads. The data hold about 160,000 distinct CDR3 sequences, with less than 50% observed a single time. Worth noting for this clonotype: Its antigen remains unknown.

This CDR3 is built from 16 residues. Trimming at V came to 0 bases and at J to 9 bases, leaving 6 bases not matched to a gene. CDR1 is LNHDA, CDR2 SQIVND, per germline (reference sequence). Before being chosen for sequencing, patients had shown CD8+CD57+ cell expansion by flow cytometry. Each patient had severe acquired aplastic anemia. Blood was sampled before the patients had received any therapy. The sequencing sample was made of sorted CD4+, CD8+, or CD8+CD57+ T cells (not recorded which) from PBMCs. The chain carries TRBV19 and TRBJ2-1, with TRBD1 identical over 12 bases. The receptor's source is a human donor with aplastic anemia. CDR3 in amino acids: CASSIEEGQGATEQFF. The CDR3 DNA is TGTGCCAGTAGTATAGAGGAGGGACAGGGGGCAACTGAGCAGTTCTTC.